In its sample, the clone carrying this T cell receptor (beta chain) was seen once. Its antigen is not known. Primers for the PCR totalled 60 Vbeta and 13 Jbeta. Authors' data handling: Per a later analysis, the number of unique TCR beta chains was roughly 87 million, of which some 10 million were shared. The table came from immunoSEQ multiplex PCR; TCRdb's copy has only in-frame clones and leaves some out. V, J and clone size are those of that table, while D and trimming were read from the DNA. The sample has over 110,000 clones; under 80% are singletons. The data were obtained in a study of cytomegalovirus exposure and HLA in healthy donors. On the study more broadly: Earlier results showed 90 million to 120 million unique TCR beta sequences derived from 150 million to 200 million T cells. Notes on the study in general: Across donors, sequencing depth was assumed by presence/absence analyses to be roughly uniform. Sequencing likely produced, as an artifact, a cluster of highly shared sequence variants.

The V end lost 5 bases, the J end lost 0 bases, and 14 bases lay between the germline ends. CDR3 length: 16 amino acids. Germline values: CDR1 MDHEN, CDR2 SYDVKM. This TCR was recovered from a woman between 45 and 65 years old in good health and CMV-seropositive. The V and J genes are TRBV28 and TRBJ1-3, with D unclear. The sequenced sample was PBMCs. The CDR3, as DNA: TGTGCCAGCAGTAACCTCCCCCCTAGCTCTGGAAACACCATATATTTT. This codes for CASSNLPPSSGNTIYF.